This TCR beta chain was documented in a study of cytomegalovirus exposure and HLA in healthy donors. In the study overall: Per a later analysis, the roughly 700 first-cohort and fewer than 150 validation repertoires shared one platform.

V lost 3 bases to trimming and J lost 5 bases, with 6 bases between them. CDR3 size: 11 residues. In germline, CDR1 is SGHNT, CDR2 YYREEE (reference sequence). Study results and limitations: The authors confirmed in vitro that a few CMV-associated chains were specific for CMV antigens.

Notes on this clone: Its target is not known.

Profiling relied on immunoSEQ multiplex PCR, and the TCRdb table lists in-frame clones only, not all of them. The sample lists about 360,000 clones, roughly 90% occurring once. Sequenced material: PBMCs. The TCR originated in a woman under 30 in good health and CMV-seronegative. The rearrangement joins TRBV5-4 to TRBJ2-7; no firm D call. The CDR3 is CASSSRDEQYF. In DNA form, the CDR3 reads TGTGCCAGCAGCTCGAGAGACGAGCAGTACTTC. Full variable domain (missing parts from reference TRBV5-4 and TRBJ2-7): ETGVTQSPTHLIKTRGQQVTLRCSSQSGHNTVSWYQQALGQGPQFIFQYYREEENGRGNFPPRFSGLQFPNYSSELNVNALELDDSALYLCASSSRDEQYFGPGTRLTVT.